This T cell receptor (beta chain) was identified in a study of blood T cell repertoires in COVID-19. Study information: In each case, the material was cDNA or gDNA derived from T cells, B-cell-depleted T cells, or PBMCs.

The CDR3 sequence is 17 residues long. Germline V gives CDR1 LGHNA, CDR2 YSLEER. Deletions cut 3 bases from V and 11 bases from J, with 27 bases between. Patients at the Seattle site were enrolled during active infection and followed longitudinally. In the original workflow: Counts of nucleated cells, estimated from reference gene primer amplification, were obtained. Only in-frame clones appear in the TCRdb table, and some are missing; sequencing was by immunoSEQ multiplex PCR. V and J calls and clone size are given by that table; D and trimming were obtained from the DNA. The sample lists about 180,000 clones, roughly four fifths occurring once.

Sequencing was done on a sample of peripheral blood. This chain joins TRBV4-3 and TRBJ2-3, with D tentatively TRBD2 (5 bases). The source of this sequence is a woman in her seventies with COVID-19, enrolled during active disease. This chain's CDR3 is CASSHPTPAARGFRQYF. The CDR3 DNA reads as TGCGCCAGCAGCCACCCAACCCCAGCGGCCCGCGGGTTTAGGCAGTATTTT.